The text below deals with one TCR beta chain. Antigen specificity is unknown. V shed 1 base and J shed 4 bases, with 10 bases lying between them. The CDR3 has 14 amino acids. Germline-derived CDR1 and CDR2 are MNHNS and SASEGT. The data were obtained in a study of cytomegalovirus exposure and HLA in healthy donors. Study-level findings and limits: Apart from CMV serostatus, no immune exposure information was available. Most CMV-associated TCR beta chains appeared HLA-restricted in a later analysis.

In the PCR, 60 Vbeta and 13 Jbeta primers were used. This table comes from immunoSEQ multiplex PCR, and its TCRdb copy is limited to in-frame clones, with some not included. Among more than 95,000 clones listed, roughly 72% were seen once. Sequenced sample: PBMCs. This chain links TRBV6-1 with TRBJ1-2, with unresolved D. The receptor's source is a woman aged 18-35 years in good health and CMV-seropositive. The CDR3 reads CASSEGEVTYGYTF. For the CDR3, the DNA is TGTGCCAGCAGTGAAGGAGAGGTTACCTATGGCTACACCTTC.